One T cell receptor (beta chain) is described in this entry. Antigen specificity is unknown. Germline CDR1 GTSNPN, CDR2 SVGIG (reference sequence). After removal of 3 bases from V and 7 bases from J, the junction contained 13 bases not matched to a gene. The CDR3 contains 15 residues. The sample originates from a study of metastatic and nonmetastatic thyroid tumors. Study findings and constraints: When malignant thyroid tumors were compared with benign nodules, TCR beta diversity was reportedly significantly higher in the malignant tumors. This held in both blood and tumor samples.

Original processing notes: CDR3 differences across clinicopathological groups were used to build a distant-metastasis classifier for papillary thyroid cancer. TCRdb ran MiXCR on the PCR reads. For this entry, the V and J calls and clone size follow TCRdb and not the study's own pipeline. The data show fewer than 40,000 clones, with about 32% seen just once and more than 25% held by the top ten. Until they underwent thyroid surgery, no patient had received any treatment. The clonotype comes from a female donor with papillary thyroid cancer or a benign thyroid nodule (not recorded which). Some clones in this sample may be carry-over from other donors' samples. The chain couples TRBV30 to TRBJ1-2; TRBD1 matches at 8 bases. The sequenced material came from blood. CDR3 loop: CAWRGGDRRALGYTF. CDR3 nucleotides: TGTGCCTGGAGAGGGGGGGACAGGCGCGCCCTTGGCTACACCTTC.